Listed below are T cell receptor beta chains from one sample, sequenced in a study of patients and donors after allogeneic stem cell transplantation. A single record per CDR3 protein comes from TCRdb applying MiXCR to the RT-PCR reads. The sample gives 900,000 to 1,000,000 distinct CDR3 sequences, over 15% of which show up once; under 6.5% is in the top ten. The sequenced sample consisted of blood, either unsorted or a sorted T cell fraction (not recorded which). The receptors stem from a human donor who was either an allogeneic HSCT recipient or a stem cell or donor lymphocyte infusion donor (not recorded which). It is not recorded whose cells these are; they may come from a transplant donor. The CDR3 runs from the conserved cysteine through the conserved F or W. Each record gives: J gene, CDR3 length, clone size, D gene, V gene, CDR3 protein, CDR3 DNA. The D gene is left open where the match is weak. Rows may omit the clone size; those that give it use once, few, many or a size class.

>TRBJ2-2|15|.|.|TRBV5-1
CASSYAKAGTGELFF
TGCGCCAGCAGCTATGCAAAAGCCGGCACCGGGGAGCTGTTTTTT
>TRBJ2-7|13|few|.|TRBV29-1
CSVGQGGTYEQYF
TGCAGCGTCGGGCAGGGGGGTACCTACGAGCAGTACTTC
>TRBJ2-2|14|.|.|TRBV6-2/TRBV6-3
CASLRGRDTGELFF
TGTGCTTCCCTCCGGGGGCGGGACACCGGGGAGCTGTTTTTT
>TRBJ2-1|15|.|TRBD2|TRBV9
CASSGRGGPRNEQFF
TGTGCCAGCAGCGGGCGGGGGGGCCCTAGGAATGAGCAGTTCTTC
>TRBJ1-1|15|few|.|TRBV5-6
CASSEVGMGNTEAFF
TGTGCCAGCAGCGAGGTGGGCATGGGGAACACTGAAGCTTTCTTT
>TRBJ2-7|16|.|TRBD1|TRBV5-1
CASSQIPDRGSYEQYF
TGCGCCAGCAGCCAGATTCCTGACAGGGGGAGCTACGAGCAGTACTTC
>TRBJ2-5|12|many|.|TRBV6-2/TRBV6-3
CASSYSRETQYF
TGTGCCAGCAGTTACTCGAGAGAGACCCAGTACTTC
>TRBJ2-7|20|few|TRBD2|TRBV7-2
CASSLAQRTSGGPSSYEQYF
TGTGCCAGCAGCTTAGCCCAAAGGACTAGCGGGGGGCCCTCCTCCTACGAGCAGTACTTC
>TRBJ2-3|16|many|TRBD1|TRBV12-3/TRBV12-4
CASSSGQVGRTDTQYF
TGTGCCAGCAGTTCGGGACAGGTTGGGCGCACAGATACGCAGTATTTT
>TRBJ2-1|15|.|TRBD2|TRBV12-3/TRBV12-4
CASSLGRERDNEQFF
TGTGCCAGCAGTTTGGGGCGGGAGAGGGACAATGAGCAGTTCTTC
>TRBJ2-3|17|few|TRBD2|TRBV4-3
CASSQDRAGGPEDTQYF
TGCGCCAGCAGCCAAGATCGGGCGGGGGGGCCGGAAGATACGCAGTATTTT
>TRBJ2-3|14|.|.|TRBV28
CASSPPPTTDTQYF
TGTGCCAGCAGTCCCCCGCCAACAACAGATACGCAGTATTTT
>TRBJ2-2|16|.|.|TRBV11-3
CASSRRTTKGTGELFF
TGTGCCAGCAGCCGAAGGACAACCAAAGGAACCGGGGAGCTGTTTTTT
>TRBJ1-5|11|many|.|TRBV27
CASGLNQPQHF
TGTGCCAGCGGGCTAAATCAGCCCCAGCATTTT
>TRBJ1-5|12|few|.|TRBV7-9
CASSRDSQPQHF
TGTGCCAGCAGCCGCGATAGTCAGCCCCAGCATTTT
>TRBJ2-1|15|many|TRBD2|TRBV10-3
CAIRGLAGNHNEQFF
TGTGCCATCCGAGGCCTAGCGGGAAACCACAATGAGCAGTTCTTC
>TRBJ1-3|12|few|.|TRBV20-1
CSAGGFGNTIYF
TGCAGTGCGGGGGGGTTTGGAAACACCATATATTTT
>TRBJ2-7|14|.|TRBD1|TRBV18
CASSPWDRLGEQYF
TGTGCCAGCTCACCTTGGGACAGGTTGGGCGAGCAGTACTTC
>TRBJ2-1|15|.|.|TRBV5-1
CASSAGTVAYNEQFF
TGCGCCAGCAGCGCGGGGACAGTTGCCTACAATGAGCAGTTCTTC
>TRBJ2-2|14|.|.|TRBV11-3
CASSSAPNTGELFF
TGTGCCAGCAGCTCCGCCCCGAACACCGGGGAGCTGTTTTTT
>TRBJ2-5|15|few|TRBD2|TRBV11-2
CASSSWTSGGETQYF
TGTGCCAGCAGCTCATGGACTAGCGGAGGAGAGACCCAGTACTTC
>TRBJ1-1|15|many|.|TRBV12-3/TRBV12-4
CASSFPGELNTEAFF
TGTGCCAGCAGTTTCCCAGGGGAACTGAACACTGAAGCTTTCTTT
>TRBJ2-7|15|.|.|TRBV6-2/TRBV6-3
CASSYSGRVAYEQYF
TGTGCCAGCAGTTACTCAGGCAGGGTCGCCTACGAGCAGTACTTC
>TRBJ2-3|14|few|TRBD2|TRBV20-1
CSAGGTSLPGTQYF
TGCAGTGCGGGTGGGACTAGCCTCCCGGGTACGCAGTATTTT
>TRBJ2-7|9|few|.|TRBV7-2
CASSLDGDF
TGTGCCAGCAGCTTAGACGGGGACTTC